This T cell receptor (beta chain) was sequenced during a study of blood T cell repertoires in COVID-19. About the research overall: Specimens from acute and convalescent COVID-19 originated in the United States, Italy and Spain. From T cells, B-cell-depleted T cells, or PBMCs came the material, which was cDNA or gDNA.

In the source study's methods: Counts of nucleated cells, estimated from reference gene primer amplification, were obtained. The assay was immunoSEQ multiplex PCR, and TCRdb's table has in-frame clones only and misses some. V and J calls and clone size are given by that table; D and trimming were obtained from the DNA. Here the sample spans roughly 39,000 clones, around 86% being singletons. After removal of 5 bases from V and 5 bases from J, the junction contained 14 bases not matched to a gene. CDR1 and CDR2 from the germline V gene are SGHRS and YFSETQ. The CDR3 consists of 17 residues. This receptor was taken from a man aged 50 to 59 with active or convalescent COVID-19. The sequenced material came from peripheral blood. This chain uses TRBV5-1 with TRBJ2-1, with 9 positions matching TRBD2. The CDR3 loop is CASRFGRASGINNEQFF. As DNA, the CDR3 is TGCGCCAGCAGATTTGGTAGGGCTAGCGGGATCAACAATGAGCAGTTCTTC.